The T cell receptor (beta chain) under discussion was sequenced for a study of blood T cell repertoires in COVID-19. Study in general: PBMCs, B-cell-depleted T cells, or T cells were the source of the cDNA or gDNA that made up the material.

TCRdb's table, derived via immunoSEQ multiplex PCR, lists solely in-frame clones and lacks some. The repertoire includes under 140,000 clones, 76% of them detected once, and approximately 3.9% sits in the top ten. The sequence was collected from a woman older than 75 with acute or convalescent COVID-19. Specimen: peripheral blood.

The chain's CDR3 is CAIPGGLGDSPLHF. CDR3 nucleotide sequence: TGTGCCATCCCCGGGGGGCTCGGGGATTCACCCCTCCACTTT. This sequence joins TRBV19 and TRBJ1-6, with D possibly being TRBD1 (6 bases). The CDR3 extends over 14 amino acids. Trimming removed 10 bases at V and 8 bases at J, with 18 bases between. Germline lookup yields CDR1 LNHDA and CDR2 SQIVND (reference sequence).